Presented here are 10 T cell receptor beta chains from one specimen sequenced in a study of vaccination and CD4 T cells after COVID-19. At the Johns Hopkins FTIC core, DNA taken from cultured CD4+ T cells was sequenced by way of the Oncomine TCR Beta short-read assay. Cultured CD4+ T cells yielded the extracted genomic DNA. TCRdb recomputed calls from the PCR reads with MiXCR, one row per CDR3 protein. The table has thousands of distinct CDR3 sequences, about a third seen once; the top ten hold roughly 27%. Treatment denoted: approximately 11-day PBMC culture with coronavirus spike peptide pools or control peptides (ViraFEST assay). The unexposed donor provided CD4+ T cells, which were taken before the COVID-19 pandemic (2011-2018). Antigens for these TCRs are unknown. The source material was CD4+ T cells from blood, cultured in vitro. All receptors derive from a human donor in good health.

In DNA, the CDR3 is TGTGCCAGCTCTGGGACAGGGGGTAGAGACGGCACTGAAGCTTTCTTT. Translated, it gives CASSGTGGRDGTEAFF. This chain links TRBV28 with TRBJ1-1, with 11 nucleotides matching TRBD1. CDR1 is MDHEN and CDR2 is SYDVKM in the germline V gene. The CDR3 covers 16 residues. Trimming at V came to 8 bases and at J to 4 bases, leaving 12 bases not matched to a gene.

The chain joins TRBV9 to TRBJ2-3; D might be TRBD2 (6 bases). V was shortened by 6 bases and J by 7 bases, with 9 bases between the two germline ends. This CDR3 is 11 amino acids long. CDR1 SGDLS and CDR2 YYNGEE come from the germline V gene. The CDR3 DNA reads as TGTGCCAGCAACGGGAGAAATACGCAGTATTTT. It codes for CASNGRNTQYF.

This clonotype is labeled medium-sized. The chain has TRBV7-6 and TRBJ2-7; 12 bases line up with TRBD2. Germline loops: CDR1 SGHVS, CDR2 FNYEAQ. Unmatched junction bases numbered 13, after V lost 5 bases and J lost 2 bases. This CDR3 is 18 amino acids long. CDR3 region: CASSPGLAGPSRPYEQYF. DNA of the CDR3: TGTGCCAGCAGCCCGGGACTAGCGGGCCCGAGCCGACCCTACGAGCAGTACTTC.

CDR3 residues: CASSYARLGEQYF. For the CDR3, the DNA is TGTGCCAGCAGTTATGCCCGATTGGGCGAGCAGTACTTC. The chain employs TRBV6-2 or TRBV6-3 and TRBJ2-7; D is unclear. This CDR3 has 13 amino acids. Germline V gene lookup returns CDR1 MNHEY and CDR2 SVGEGT. The V and J ends lost 3 bases and 6 bases respectively, with 12 bases between them.

This clonotype was counted a few times. The rearrangement joins TRBV20-1 to TRBJ2-7, with a tentative D call TRBD1 (6 bases). V lost 6 bases and J lost 2, with 11 bases in between. This CDR3 contains 12 residues. Germline CDR1 and CDR2: DFQATT and SNEGSKA (reference sequence). This CDR3 is CSAEDSAYEQYF. The DNA of the CDR3 is TGCAGTGCGGAGGACAGTGCCTACGAGCAGTACTTC.

J is TRBJ2-6 and V is TRBV10-3; perhaps TRBD1 as D (5 bases). V lost 3 bases, J lost 0 bases, and 6 bases lay in between. The germline V gene encodes CDR1 ENHRY and CDR2 SYGVKD. The CDR3 loop spans 15 amino acids. Here the CDR3 DNA reads TGTGCCATCAGTGACGACAGCTCTGGGGCCAACGTCCTGACTTTC. Its protein product is CAISDDSSGANVLTF.

This chain joins TRBV15 and TRBJ2-2; D gene unclear. The CDR3 is made up of 15 amino acids. The ends were cut back, 8 bases at V and 0 bases at J, with 13 bases in the middle. Germline V gene data show CDR1 as LNHNV and CDR2 as YYDKDF (reference sequence). This CDR3 is CATEPENANTGELFF. The CDR3 DNA follows: TGTGCCACCGAACCAGAGAACGCGAACACCGGGGAGCTGTTTTTT.

This clonotype was recorded a few times. This chain links TRBV7-3 with TRBJ2-7; 7 bases line up with TRBD1. The V gene end was trimmed by 5 bases and the J gene end by 7 bases; junction bases not matched to a gene: 8. The CDR3 runs 13 residues. Germline V gives CDR1 SGHTA, CDR2 FQGTGA. The CDR3: CASSVDRVKEQYF. The CDR3 coding sequence is TGTGCCAGCAGCGTAGACAGGGTGAAAGAGCAGTACTTC.

The chain is built from TRBV6-2 or TRBV6-3 and TRBJ2-4; D gene unclear. The CDR3 covers 13 residues. Trimming shortened V by 5 bases and J by 0 bases, and 5 bases separated the two germline ends. CDR1 and CDR2 (germline): MNHEY, SVGEGT. CDR3 protein: CASSQLAKNIQYF. CDR3 bases: TGTGCCAGCAGTCAACTAGCCAAAAACATTCAGTACTTC.

V is TRBV18 and J is TRBJ2-6; D remains unclear. The germline V gene has CDR1 KGHSH and CDR2 LQKENI. Trimming removed 1 base at V and 0 bases at J, with 7 bases between. The CDR3 totals 16 residues. The CDR3 region has the DNA TGTGCCAGCTCACCACTGGCTGGCTCTGGGGCCAACGTCCTGACTTTC. Translated: CASSPLAGSGANVLTF.